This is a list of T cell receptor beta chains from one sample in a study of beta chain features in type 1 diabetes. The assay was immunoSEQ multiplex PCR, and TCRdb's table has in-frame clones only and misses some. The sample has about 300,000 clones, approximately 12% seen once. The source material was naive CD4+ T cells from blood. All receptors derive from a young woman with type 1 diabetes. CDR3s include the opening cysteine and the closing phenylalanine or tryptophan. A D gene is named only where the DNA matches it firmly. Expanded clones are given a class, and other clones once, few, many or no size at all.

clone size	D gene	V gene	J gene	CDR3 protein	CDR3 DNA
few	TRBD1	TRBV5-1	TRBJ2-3	CASSLGSGTVSTDTQYF	TGCGCCAGCAGCTTGGGATCCGGGACAGTGAGCACAGATACGCAGTATTTT
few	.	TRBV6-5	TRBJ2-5	CASRRAGSQETQYF	TGTGCCAGCAGAAGAGCGGGTAGCCAAGAGACCCAGTACTTC
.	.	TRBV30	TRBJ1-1	CAWSRQENTEAFF	TGTGCCTGGAGTAGGCAGGAGAACACTGAAGCTTTCTTT
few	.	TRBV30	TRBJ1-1	CAGGGELNTEAFF	TGTGCCGGGGGAGGGGAATTGAACACTGAAGCTTTCTTT
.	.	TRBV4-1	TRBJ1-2	CASSQGLQEYYGYTF	TGCGCCAGCAGCCAAGGTCTACAGGAATACTATGGCTACACCTTC
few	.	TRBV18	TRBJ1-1	CASTYHRDDTEAFF	TGTGCCAGCACCTACCACAGGGATGACACTGAAGCTTTCTTT
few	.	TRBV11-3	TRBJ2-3	CASSLALPTDTQYF	TGTGCCAGCAGCTTAGCCCTTCCTACAGATACGCAGTATTTT
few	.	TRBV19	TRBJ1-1	CASSTQTPGVAFF	TGTGCCAGTAGTACGCAGACTCCCGGCGTGGCTTTCTTT
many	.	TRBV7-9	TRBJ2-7	CASGGRSYEQYF	TGTGCCAGCGGAGGGAGGTCCTACGAGCAGTACTTC
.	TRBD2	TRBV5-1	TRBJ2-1	CASSLGAGGDEQFF	TGCGCCAGCAGCTTGGGGGCGGGAGGCGATGAGCAGTTCTTC
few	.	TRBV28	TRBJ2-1	CASERNEQFF	TGTGCCTCCGAGAGGAATGAGCAGTTCTTC
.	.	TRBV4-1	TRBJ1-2	CAIQGGAWGYTF	TGCGCCATCCAGGGAGGGGCCTGGGGCTACACCTTC
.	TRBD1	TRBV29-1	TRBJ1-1	CSVKDRGGTEAFF	TGCAGCGTAAAGGACAGGGGCGGCACTGAAGCTTTCTTT
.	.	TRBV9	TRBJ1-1	CASSVGTQMNTEAFF	TGTGCCAGCAGCGTCGGGACACAGATGAACACTGAAGCTTTCTTT
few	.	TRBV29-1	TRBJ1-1	CSVEVQGITEAFF	TGCAGCGTTGAAGTCCAGGGGATAACTGAAGCTTTCTTT
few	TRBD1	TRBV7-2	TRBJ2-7	CASSSGTGTYEQYF	TGTGCCAGCAGCTCCGGGACAGGGACGTACGAGCAGTACTTC
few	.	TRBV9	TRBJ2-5	CASSVGSGERQTQYF	TGTGCCAGCAGCGTAGGAAGCGGCGAGAGGCAGACCCAGTACTTC
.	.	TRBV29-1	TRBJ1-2	CSVDRSVGNYGYTF	TGCAGCGTTGATCGGTCCGTCGGTAACTATGGCTACACCTTC
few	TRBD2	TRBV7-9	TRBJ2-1	CAKEPPGGYNEQFF	TGTGCCAAAGAACCACCGGGAGGGTACAATGAGCAGTTCTTC
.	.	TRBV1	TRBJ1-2	CTSVYRSDGYTF	TGCACCAGCGTCTACAGGTCGGATGGCTACACCTTC
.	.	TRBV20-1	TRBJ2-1	CSARATGRWFF	TGCAGTGCTAGAGCCACAGGAAGATGGTTCTTC
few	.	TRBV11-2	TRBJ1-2	CASSPSFGEGYTF	TGTGCCAGCAGCCCCAGTTTTGGGGAGGGCTACACCTTC
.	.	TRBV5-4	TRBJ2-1	CASSFDQGLPYNEQFF	TGTGCCAGCAGCTTCGATCAGGGGCTCCCCTACAATGAGCAGTTCTTC
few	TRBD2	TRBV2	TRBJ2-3	CATGSGPTDTQYF	TGTGCCACCGGTAGCGGGCCCACAGATACGCAGTATTTT
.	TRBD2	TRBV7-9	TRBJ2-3	CASSPRLRTSGKEDTQYF	TGTGCCAGCAGCCCCCGGCTTCGGACTAGCGGGAAGGAAGATACGCAGTATTTT
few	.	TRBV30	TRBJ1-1	CAWSRHRVGTEAFF	TGTGCCTGGAGTCGACACAGGGTAGGGACTGAAGCTTTCTTT
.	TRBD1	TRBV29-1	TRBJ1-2	CSVPGGGQGDYGYTF	TGCAGCGTTCCCGGTGGGGGACAGGGGGACTATGGCTACACCTTC
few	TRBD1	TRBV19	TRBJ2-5	CASGDSQQETQYF	TGTGCCAGCGGGGACAGCCAACAAGAGACCCAGTACTTC
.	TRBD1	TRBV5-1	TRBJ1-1	CASSLAGGAVAEAFF	TGCGCCAGCAGCTTGGCAGGGGGCGCGGTCGCTGAAGCTTTCTTT
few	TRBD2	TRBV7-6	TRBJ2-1	CASSSRTSGSWVEQFF	TGTGCCAGCAGCTCCAGGACTAGCGGGAGCTGGGTTGAGCAGTTCTTC
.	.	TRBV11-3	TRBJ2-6	CASSVQGILSGANVLTF	TGTGCCAGCAGCGTACAGGGTATCCTCTCTGGGGCCAACGTCCTGACTTTC
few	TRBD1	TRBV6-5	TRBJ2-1	CASKQGAVYEQFF	TGTGCCAGCAAGCAGGGGGCGGTCTATGAGCAGTTCTTC
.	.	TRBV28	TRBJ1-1	CASSSTGLGNTEAFF	TGTGCCAGCAGTTCCACAGGGTTGGGGAACACTGAAGCTTTCTTT
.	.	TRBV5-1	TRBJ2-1	CASNLRGVHNEQFF	TGCGCCAGCAACCTTAGAGGAGTTCACAATGAGCAGTTCTTC
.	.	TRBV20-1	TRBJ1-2	CSARGQGYTF	TGCAGTGCTAGAGGGCAGGGCTACACCTTC
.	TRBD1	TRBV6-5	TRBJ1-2	CASSPRDSTYGYTF	TGTGCCAGCAGCCCCCGGGACAGCACATATGGCTACACCTTC
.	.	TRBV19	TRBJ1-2	CASSSTAVELYGYTF	TGTGCCAGTAGTTCCACCGCGGTTGAGCTCTATGGCTACACCTTC
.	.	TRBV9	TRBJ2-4	CASSVWALVAKNIQYF	TGTGCCAGCAGCGTATGGGCCCTCGTAGCCAAAAACATTCAGTACTTC
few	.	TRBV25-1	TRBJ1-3	CASSVGAGNTIYF	TGTGCCAGCAGTGTAGGGGCTGGAAACACCATATATTTT
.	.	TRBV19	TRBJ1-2	CASSISRGPGYTF	TGTGCCAGTAGTATTTCCAGGGGACCTGGCTACACCTTC
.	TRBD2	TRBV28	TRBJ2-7	CASSFPGTSASAYEQYF	TGTGCCAGCAGTTTTCCCGGGACTAGCGCTTCAGCCTACGAGCAGTACTTC